This T cell receptor beta chain is from a study of cytomegalovirus exposure and HLA in healthy donors. Study findings and constraints: The authors enumerated some 170 TCR beta chains as linked to cytomegalovirus. Researchers reported from a later analysis that most CMV-associated TCR beta chains appeared HLA-restricted.

V gave up 3 bases and J gave up 3 bases; unmatched junction bases: 5. The germline V gene encodes CDR1 SGHDT and CDR2 YYEEEE. This CDR3 region has 15 residues. The PCR employed 60 Vbeta primers together with 13 Jbeta primers. The data were produced by immunoSEQ multiplex PCR, yet TCRdb's version contains in-frame clones alone and is incomplete. The sample gives about 120,000 clones, 75% to 90% of which show up once; more than 8% is in the top ten. Concerning this clone: As yet, its antigen is unknown.

The sample was PBMCs. The chain joins TRBV5-6 to TRBJ1-1, with 10 nucleotides matching TRBD1. The receptor comes from a female donor in good health and CMV-seropositive. CDR3 amino acids: CASSSRQGAYTEAFF. The CDR3 nucleotides are TGTGCCAGCAGCTCTCGACAGGGGGCATACACTGAAGCTTTCTTT.